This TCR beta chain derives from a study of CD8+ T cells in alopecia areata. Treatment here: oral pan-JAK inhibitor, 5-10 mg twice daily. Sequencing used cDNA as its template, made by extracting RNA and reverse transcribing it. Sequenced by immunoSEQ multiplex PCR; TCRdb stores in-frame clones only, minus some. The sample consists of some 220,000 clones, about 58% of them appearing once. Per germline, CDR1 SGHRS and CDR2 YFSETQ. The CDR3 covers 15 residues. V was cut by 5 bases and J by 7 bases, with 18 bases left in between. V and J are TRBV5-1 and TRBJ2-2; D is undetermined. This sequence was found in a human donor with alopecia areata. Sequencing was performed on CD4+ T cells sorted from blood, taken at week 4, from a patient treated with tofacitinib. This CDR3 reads CASSGSASDGGELFF. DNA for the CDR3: TGCGCCAGCAGTGGTTCGGCGTCAGATGGCGGGGAGCTGTTTTTT.